The T cell receptor beta chain under discussion was sequenced for a study of OX40 agonist ivuxolimab in advanced cancers. Background on the study: From about 23 to 85 years was the age range, with a mean of around 54 years, and roughly 83% were male.

Germline V gene sequence: CDR1 MNHEY, CDR2 SVGAGI. V was trimmed by 6 bases and J by 4 bases, leaving 6 bases between them. The CDR3 runs 12 residues. Method: immunoSEQ multiplex PCR; TCRdb's copy keeps in-frame clones and lacks some. Here the sample spans tens of thousands of clones, roughly four fifths being singletons. Details on this clone: The antigen is unknown.

Study-level points and caveats: Low normalized clonal expansion also occurred in some nonresponding patients. CD4+ and CD8+ blood T cells expanded clonally by week 6 at 0.1 to 3.0 mg/kg. CD4+ T cells averaged fewer expanded clones than CD8+ T cells.

This sequence originates from an adult with an advanced solid tumor such as melanoma, head and neck, liver or kidney cancer. This chain uses TRBV6-5 with TRBJ2-2; D unresolved. Sequences were derived from CD4+ or CD8+ T cells sorted from blood, sampled in a trial of the OX40 agonist ivuxolimab. The CDR3 protein is CASRGITGELFF. The CDR3 nucleotides read TGTGCCAGCAGGGGGATCACCGGGGAGCTGTTTTTT.